What follows is one T cell receptor beta chain and its context. Its binding antigen is unknown. Nothing much larger sits one base from this clone, and base qualities are not available. The source of the sample is a study of blood T cell repertoires in COVID-19 (dated by TCRdb to the early 2020s). About the study as a whole: Samples covering the acute and convalescent phases of COVID-19 were provided by collaborators in the United States, Italy and Spain. Deeply sampled blood TCRbeta repertoires from subjects exposed to, actively infected with, or recovered from COVID-19 were included in the dataset. Where available, HLA class I and class II types were obtained from metadata supplied by the sample provider rather than from assay-based typing. The repertoires were released in a freely available public database meant as a resource for research on the immune response to SARS-CoV-2. Samples were obtained from the ongoing ImmuneRACE study (first 160 participants) and from 1,254 subjects provided by 6 global collaborators. The sample metadata nearly always contained a de-identified subject ID, COVID-19 status, age in years and sex. The prospective study material was composed of cDNA or gDNA derived from T cells, B-cell-depleted T cells, or PBMCs. The study at large found these results: The quantity of clinical and demographic metadata differed by source and by participant and was supplied without curation.

V is cut by 0 bases and J by 7 bases, and the space between the germline ends is 12 bases. CDR1 and CDR2, per the germline V gene, are LGHNA and YSLEER. The CDR3 covers 15 residues, taking in both the cysteine and the phenylalanine. The retained sequence is limited to the CDR3, 45 bases, with the frame set at the first base. The immunoSEQ Assay, a bias-controlled multiplex PCR, was used to amplify TCRbeta CDR3 regions from genomic DNA. Per the source publication's procedure: Nucleated cell counts per sample were estimated from amplification of reference gene primers within the assay. Sequence reads were collapsed and filtered to measure the absolute abundance of every unique TCRbeta CDR3 rearrangement. For each sample, productive Simpson clonality was calculated as the square root of Simpson's diversity index over productive rearrangements. As stored in TCRdb, this immuneACCESS dataset retains in-frame rearrangements with V and J assigned. A fraction of the clones does not appear; measured against another copy, unresolved V genes explain less than half of the discrepancy, and the remainder lacks a known reason. V and J calls and clone size are given by that table; D and trimming were obtained from the DNA. The sample contains about 59,000 clones, roughly 85% of them found a single time. The ten largest clones represent 3.5% of the sample.

The collaborating institutions used their own protocols to collect whole blood in K2EDTA tubes. For TCRbeta analysis, collaborator samples were shipped as frozen whole blood, as isolated PBMCs, or as DNA extracted from either sample type. The chain joins TRBV4-3 to TRBJ1-4, with TRBD1 perhaps the D gene, on 5 matching bases. What was sequenced was peripheral blood. The source is a man aged 60-69 years with acute or convalescent COVID-19. Read as DNA, the sequence is TGCGCCAGCAGCCAAGATATGGGGGGGGGTGAAAAACTGTTTTTT. The translation is CASSQDMGGGEKLFF.